This T cell receptor beta chain was found in a study of control samples from healthy donors and cancer patients. Here immunoSEQ multiplex PCR was the method, and the copy in TCRdb shows in-frame clones only, minus some. The data show 100,000 to 150,000 clones, 92% seen once. The sequenced material came from blood. The receptor's source is a woman between 50 and 59 years old in good health.

The DNA of the CDR3 is TGTGCCAGCAGCTCATCCTTAGTCTACACCTTC. Its translation: CASSSSLVYTF. The chain links TRBV11-2 to TRBJ1-2, with D unresolved. V lost 4 bases to trimming and J lost 10 bases, with 10 bases between them. CDR3 length: 11 amino acids. CDR1 is SGHAT and CDR2 is FQNNGV in the germline V gene.